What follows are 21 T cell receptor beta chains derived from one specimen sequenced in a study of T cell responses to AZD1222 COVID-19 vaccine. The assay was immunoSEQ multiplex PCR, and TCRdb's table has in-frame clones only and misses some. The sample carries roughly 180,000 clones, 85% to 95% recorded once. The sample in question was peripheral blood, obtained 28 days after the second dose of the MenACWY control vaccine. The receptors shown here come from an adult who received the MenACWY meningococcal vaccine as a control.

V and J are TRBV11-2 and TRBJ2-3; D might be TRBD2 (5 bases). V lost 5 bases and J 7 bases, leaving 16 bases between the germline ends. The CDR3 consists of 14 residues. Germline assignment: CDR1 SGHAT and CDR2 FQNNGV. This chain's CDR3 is CASSHQTTDNTQYF. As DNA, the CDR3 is TGTGCCAGCAGCCACCAGACTACCGACAATACGCAGTATTTT.

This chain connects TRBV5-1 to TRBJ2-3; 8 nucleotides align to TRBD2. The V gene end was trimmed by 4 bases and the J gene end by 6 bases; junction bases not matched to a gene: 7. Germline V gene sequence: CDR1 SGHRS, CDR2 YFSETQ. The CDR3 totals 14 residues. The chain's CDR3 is CASSPSGGRDTQYF. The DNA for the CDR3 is TGCGCCAGCAGCCCAAGCGGGGGCCGGGATACGCAGTATTTT.

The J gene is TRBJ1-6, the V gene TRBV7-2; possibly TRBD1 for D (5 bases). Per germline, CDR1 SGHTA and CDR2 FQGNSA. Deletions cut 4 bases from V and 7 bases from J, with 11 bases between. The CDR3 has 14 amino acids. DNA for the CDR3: TGTGCCAGCAGCTCCAGCTGGGGCAATTCACCCCTCCACTTT. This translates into CASSSSWGNSPLHF.

The CDR3 sequence is CASSRDTITEAFF. Written as DNA, the CDR3 is TGTGCCAGCAGTCGGGACACAATCACTGAAGCTTTCTTT. The chain couples TRBV6-4 to TRBJ1-1; possibly TRBD1 for D (6 bases). V gave up 5 bases and J gave up 4 bases, with 11 bases separating them. Per germline, CDR1 MRHNA and CDR2 SNTAGT. The CDR3 runs to 13 residues.

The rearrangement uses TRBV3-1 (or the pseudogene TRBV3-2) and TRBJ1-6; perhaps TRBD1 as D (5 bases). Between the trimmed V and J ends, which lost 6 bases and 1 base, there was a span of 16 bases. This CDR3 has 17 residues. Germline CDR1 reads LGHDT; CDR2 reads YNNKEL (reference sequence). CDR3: CASRGTGSLSYNSPLHF. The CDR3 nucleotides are TGTGCCAGCAGAGGGACGGGAAGCTTATCCTATAATTCACCCCTCCACTTT.

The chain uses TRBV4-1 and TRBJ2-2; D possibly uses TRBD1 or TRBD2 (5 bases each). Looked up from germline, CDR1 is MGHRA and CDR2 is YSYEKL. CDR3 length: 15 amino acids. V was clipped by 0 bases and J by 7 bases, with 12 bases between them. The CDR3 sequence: CASSQDTGLNGELFF. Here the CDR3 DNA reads TGCGCCAGCAGCCAAGATACGGGGCTTAACGGGGAGCTGTTTTTT.

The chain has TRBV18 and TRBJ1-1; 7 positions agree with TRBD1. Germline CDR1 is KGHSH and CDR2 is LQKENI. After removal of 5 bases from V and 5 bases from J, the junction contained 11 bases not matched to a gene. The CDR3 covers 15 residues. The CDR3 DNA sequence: TGTGCCAGCTCAGCAAAACAGGGGTACGGAACTGAAGCTTTCTTT. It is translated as CASSAKQGYGTEAFF.

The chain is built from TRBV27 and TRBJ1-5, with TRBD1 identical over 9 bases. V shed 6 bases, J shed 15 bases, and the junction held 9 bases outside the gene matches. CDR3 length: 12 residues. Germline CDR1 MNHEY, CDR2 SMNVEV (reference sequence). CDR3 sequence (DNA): TGTGCCAGCAGAACCGGGACAGGGACCTTGCATTTT. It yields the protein CASRTGTGTLHF.

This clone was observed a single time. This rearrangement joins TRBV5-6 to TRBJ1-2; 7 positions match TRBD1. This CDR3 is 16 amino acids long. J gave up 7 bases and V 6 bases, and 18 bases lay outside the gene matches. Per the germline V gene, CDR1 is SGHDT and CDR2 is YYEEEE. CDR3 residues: CASNQRGAGGGFGYTF. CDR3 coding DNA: TGTGCCAGCAACCAAAGGGGGGCAGGGGGTGGCTTTGGCTACACCTTC.

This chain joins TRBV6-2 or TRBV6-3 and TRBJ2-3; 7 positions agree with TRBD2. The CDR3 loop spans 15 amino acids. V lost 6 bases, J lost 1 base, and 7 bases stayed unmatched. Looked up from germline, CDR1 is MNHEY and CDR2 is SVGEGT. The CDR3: CASSPPRGGTDTQYF. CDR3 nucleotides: TGTGCCAGCAGCCCTCCCCGGGGGGGCACAGATACGCAGTATTTT.

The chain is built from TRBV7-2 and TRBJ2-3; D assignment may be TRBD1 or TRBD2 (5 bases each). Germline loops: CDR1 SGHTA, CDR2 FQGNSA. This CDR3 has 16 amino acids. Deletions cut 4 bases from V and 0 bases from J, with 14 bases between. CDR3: CASSSFGAASTDTQYF. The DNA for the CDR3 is TGTGCCAGCAGCTCCTTCGGGGCGGCGAGCACAGATACGCAGTATTTT.

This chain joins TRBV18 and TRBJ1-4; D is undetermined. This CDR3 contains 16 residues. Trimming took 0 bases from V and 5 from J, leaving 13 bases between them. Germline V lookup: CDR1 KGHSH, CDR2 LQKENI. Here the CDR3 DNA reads TGTGCCAGCTCACCACCGAATCGGGGTAGGAATGAAAAACTGTTTTTT. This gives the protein CASSPPNRGRNEKLFF.

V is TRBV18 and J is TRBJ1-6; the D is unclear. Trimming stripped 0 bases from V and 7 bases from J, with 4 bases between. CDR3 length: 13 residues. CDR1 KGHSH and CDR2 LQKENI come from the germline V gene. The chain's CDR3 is CASSPPRNSPLHF. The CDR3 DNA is TGTGCCAGCTCACCACCGAGAAATTCACCCCTCCACTTT.

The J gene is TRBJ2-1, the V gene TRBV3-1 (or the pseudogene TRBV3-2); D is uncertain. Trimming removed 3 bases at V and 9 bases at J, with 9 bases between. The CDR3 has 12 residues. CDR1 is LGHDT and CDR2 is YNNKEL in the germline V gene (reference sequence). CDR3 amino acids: CASSHLSGEQFF. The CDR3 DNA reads TGTGCCAGCAGCCACCTCTCGGGTGAGCAGTTCTTC.

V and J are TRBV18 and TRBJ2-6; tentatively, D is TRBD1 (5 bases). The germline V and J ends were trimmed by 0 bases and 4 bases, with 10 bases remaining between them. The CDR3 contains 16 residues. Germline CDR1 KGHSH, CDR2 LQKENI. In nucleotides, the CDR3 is TGTGCCAGCTCACCACCGGCAGGGTGGGGGGCCAACGTCCTGACTTTC. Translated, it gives CASSPPAGWGANVLTF.

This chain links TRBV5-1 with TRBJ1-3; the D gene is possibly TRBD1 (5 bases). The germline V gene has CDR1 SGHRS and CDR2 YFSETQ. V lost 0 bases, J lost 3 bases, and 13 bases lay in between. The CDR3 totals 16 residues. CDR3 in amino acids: CASSLAGGMVGNTIYF. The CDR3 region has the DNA TGCGCCAGCAGCTTGGCGGGGGGAATGGTTGGAAACACCATATATTTT.

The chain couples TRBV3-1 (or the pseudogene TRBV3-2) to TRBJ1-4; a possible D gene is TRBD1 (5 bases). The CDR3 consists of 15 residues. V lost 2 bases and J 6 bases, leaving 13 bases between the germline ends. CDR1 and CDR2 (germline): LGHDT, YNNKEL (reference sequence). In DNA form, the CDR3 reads TGTGCCAGCAGCCAATCCCCAGGGTCCCATGAAAAACTGTTTTTT. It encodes CASSQSPGSHEKLFF.

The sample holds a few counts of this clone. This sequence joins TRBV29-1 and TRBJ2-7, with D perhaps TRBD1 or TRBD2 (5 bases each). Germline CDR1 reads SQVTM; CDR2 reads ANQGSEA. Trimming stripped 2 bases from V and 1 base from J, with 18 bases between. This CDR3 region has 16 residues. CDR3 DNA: TGCAGCGTTGAATTCAACAGCCGGGGCTTATCCTACGAGCAGTACTTC. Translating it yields CSVEFNSRGLSYEQYF.

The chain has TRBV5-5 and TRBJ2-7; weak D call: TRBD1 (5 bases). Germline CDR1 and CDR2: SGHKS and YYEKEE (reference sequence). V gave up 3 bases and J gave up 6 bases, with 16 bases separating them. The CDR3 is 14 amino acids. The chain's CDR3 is CASSSSRASSEQYF. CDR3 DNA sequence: TGTGCCAGCAGCTCCTCCAGGGCATCGTCCGAGCAGTACTTC.

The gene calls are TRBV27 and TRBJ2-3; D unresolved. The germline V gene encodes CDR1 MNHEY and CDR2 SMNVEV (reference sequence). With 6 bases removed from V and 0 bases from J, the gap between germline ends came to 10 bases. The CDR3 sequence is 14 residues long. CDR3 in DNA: TGTGCCAGCAGCTCAATATCTAGCACAGATACGCAGTATTTT. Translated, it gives CASSSISSTDTQYF.

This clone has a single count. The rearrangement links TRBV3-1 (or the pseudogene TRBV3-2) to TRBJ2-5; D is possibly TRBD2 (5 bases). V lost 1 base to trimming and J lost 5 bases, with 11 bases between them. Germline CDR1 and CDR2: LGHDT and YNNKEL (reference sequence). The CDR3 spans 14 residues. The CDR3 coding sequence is TGTGCCAGCAGCCAAGGGGCCGGGGTGGAGACCCAGTACTTC. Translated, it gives CASSQGAGVETQYF.